This T cell receptor beta chain came from a study of T cell clonotyping in hematopoietic cell transplantation. The CDR3 runs to 14 residues. Looked up from germline, CDR1 is MNHEY and CDR2 is SVGAGI. The germline V and J ends were trimmed by 2 bases and 8 bases, with 15 bases remaining between them. Clones were read by immunoSEQ multiplex PCR, and TCRdb kept only the in-frame ones, dropping some. Of 26,000 or so clones in the sample, approximately 86% were seen once. In its sample, this clone was seen a few times. Time point of the sample: recipient sample about 28 days before transplant, after cytoreduction.

The chain combines TRBV6-5 with TRBJ1-2, with D possibly matching TRBD1 (6 bases). This receptor was obtained from a man in his forties with acute myeloid leukemia. Some clones in this sample may be carry-over from other donors' samples. The material sequenced was peripheral blood mononuclear cells, taken before stem cell transplant. The CDR3 DNA reads TGTGCCAGCAGTTACGGACAGTCAGCCCGGGGCTACACCTTC. As protein: CASSYGQSARGYTF.